The 9 T cell receptor beta chains below come from one sample, sequenced in a study of PD-L1 blockade in urothelial cancer. Noted time point: pretreatment peripheral blood. Clones were sequenced by immunoSEQ multiplex PCR, and TCRdb holds only the in-frame ones, with some missing. The table shows roughly 63,000 clones, with 75% to 85% occurring only once. The sequenced sample was PBMCs, obtained around atezolizumab (anti-PD-L1) treatment. These receptors all come from a man in his sixties or seventies with urothelial cancer.

The chain carries TRBV11-2 and TRBJ2-5; no definite D call. Trimming removed 3 bases from V and 1 base from J, with 6 bases in between. The CDR3 is 13 amino acids. The germline V gene encodes CDR1 SGHAT and CDR2 FQNNGV. CDR3: CASSFSLQETQYF. CDR3 nucleotides: TGTGCCAGCAGCTTCTCCCTCCAAGAGACCCAGTACTTC.

V and J are TRBV27 and TRBJ2-7, with a possible D match to TRBD1 (5 bases). The germline gives CDR1 MNHEY, CDR2 SMNVEV (reference sequence). V shed 3 bases and J shed 3 bases, with 9 bases lying between them. This CDR3 is built from 13 residues. CDR3 DNA sequence: TGTGCCAGCAGTTTGGTCAGGGACTACGAGCAGTACTTC. It yields the protein CASSLVRDYEQYF.

This chain connects TRBV7-2 to TRBJ2-7; 11 nucleotides match TRBD2. This CDR3 comprises 14 residues. Germline loops: CDR1 SGHTA, CDR2 FQGNSA. Trimming at V came to 7 bases and at J to 3 bases, leaving 5 bases not matched to a gene. In nucleotides, the CDR3 is TGTGCCAGCACCATCGGGACTAGCGGCTACGAGCAGTACTTC. It specifies CASTIGTSGYEQYF. The full variable domain, rest sourced from reference TRBV7-2 and TRBJ2-7, is GAGVSQSPSNKVTEKGKDVELRCDPISGHTALYWYRQSLGQGLEFLIYFQGNSAPDKSGLPSDRFSAERTGGSVSTLTIQRTQQEDSAVYLCASTIGTSGYEQYFGPGTRLTVT.

The rearrangement joins TRBV11-3 to TRBJ2-1, with TRBD2 identical over 15 bases. Per germline, CDR1 SGHNT and CDR2 YENEEA. The CDR3 sequence is 15 residues long. Trimming took 3 bases from V and 12 from J; bases not matched to a gene: 6. The CDR3 reads CASSFGLAGGSGQFF. In nucleotides, the CDR3 is TGTGCCAGCAGCTTCGGACTAGCGGGAGGGAGCGGGCAGTTCTTC.

With respect to this clone: This sample also contains other DNA sequences that code for the same CDR3. The chain has TRBV9 and TRBJ2-7, with D possibly being TRBD2 (5 bases). The germline gives CDR1 SGDLS, CDR2 YYNGEE. The CDR3 contains 14 residues. With 0 bases removed from V and 3 bases from J, the gap between germline ends came to 10 bases. CDR3 nucleotides: TGTGCCAGCAGCGTAGCTTCGGGGAGCTACGAGCAGTACTTC. Protein: CASSVASGSYEQYF.

This chain joins TRBV4-2 and TRBJ2-5; maybe TRBD2 (5 bases). The CDR3 extends over 14 amino acids. CDR1 and CDR2 (germline): LGHNA, YNFKEQ. Trimming cost V 0 bases and J 1 base, with 6 bases left between them. CDR3 in DNA: TGTGCCAGCAGCCAAGATACTAGCCAAGAGACCCAGTACTTC. Its translation: CASSQDTSQETQYF.

The J gene is TRBJ1-2, the V gene TRBV7-2, with D unclear. V dropped 0 bases and J dropped 8 bases, with 31 bases sitting between them. This CDR3 region has 20 residues. Germline lookup yields CDR1 SGHTA and CDR2 FQGNSA. The CDR3 loop reads CASSLARESKENKILWGYTF. The CDR3 nucleotides read TGTGCCAGCAGCTTAGCCCGGGAGAGCAAAGAAAATAAGATTCTATGGGGCTACACCTTC.

The chain uses TRBV7-8 and TRBJ2-3, with 12 bases fitting TRBD2. The CDR3 consists of 16 residues. Unmatched junction bases numbered 3, after V lost 1 base and J lost 4 bases. Germline loops: CDR1 SGHVS, CDR2 FQNEAQ. This chain's CDR3 is CASSLVASGRADTQYF. The CDR3 DNA is TGTGCCAGCAGCTTAGTGGCTAGCGGGAGGGCAGATACGCAGTATTTT.

The chain carries TRBV27 and TRBJ1-1; D is ambiguous. Trimming removed 2 bases from V and 1 base from J, with 8 bases in between. From germline, CDR1 is MNHEY and CDR2 SMNVEV (reference sequence). The CDR3 covers 14 residues. The CDR3 region has the DNA TGTGCCAGCAGTTTAAAGAGGGAGAACACTGAAGCTTTCTTT. Translating gives CASSLKRENTEAFF.